Presented here are 5 T cell receptor beta chains from one specimen sequenced in a study of lymphopenia after photon versus proton radiotherapy. The method was immunoSEQ multiplex PCR; TCRdb's version includes in-frame clones alone and lacks a portion of them. The sample includes about 53,000 clones, around four fifths of them seen just once. The sequencing used peripheral blood, collected from a patient treated with photon-based radiotherapy. These receptors originate from a man aged 50 to 60 with gastric cancer.

J is TRBJ2-3 and V is TRBV7-8, with D perhaps given as TRBD1 or TRBD2 (5 bases each). The V end was cut by 5 bases, the J end by 0 bases, with 12 bases between. CDR1 is SGHVS, CDR2 FQNEAQ, per germline. This CDR3 contains 15 residues. The CDR3 loop reads CASSPGTISTDTQYF. In nucleotides, the CDR3 is TGTGCCAGCAGCCCAGGGACGATTAGCACAGATACGCAGTATTTT.

This clone showed up just a few times. The genes are TRBV13 and TRBJ1-1; TRBD1 might be the D (5 bases). CDR1 PRHDT and CDR2 FYEKMQ come from the germline V gene (reference sequence). The CDR3 totals 14 residues. V lost 3 bases to trimming and J lost 5 bases, with 13 bases between them. The DNA of the CDR3 is TGTGCCAGCAGCTTGAAGGGGATTCAAACTGAAGCTTTCTTT. It encodes CASSLKGIQTEAFF.

In DNA, the CDR3 is TGTGCCAGCAGCTTAAATTGGCAGGGTCACTATGGCTACACCTTC. As protein: CASSLNWQGHYGYTF. The chain joins TRBV11-2 to TRBJ1-2, with D possibly matching TRBD1 (5 bases). V was clipped by 2 bases and J by 3 bases, with 13 bases between them. Germline assignment: CDR1 SGHAT and CDR2 FQNNGV. The CDR3 sequence is 15 residues long.

The chain couples TRBV5-5 to TRBJ1-1; no clear D gene. With 4 bases removed from V and 0 bases from J, the gap between germline ends came to 4 bases. CDR1 SGHKS and CDR2 YYEKEE come from the germline V gene (reference sequence). CDR3 length: 12 residues. CDR3 DNA: TGTGCCAGCAGCCCCATGAACACTGAAGCTTTCTTT. Its translation: CASSPMNTEAFF.

This clone was found a few times. The chain has TRBV14 and TRBJ1-4, with no clear D. Trimming removed 3 bases from V and 4 bases from J, with 6 bases in between. Per germline, CDR1 SGHDN and CDR2 FVKESK. CDR3 length: 13 amino acids. In nucleotides, the CDR3 is TGTGCCAGCAGCCAGGGCAATAATGAAAAACTGTTTTTT. Translated: CASSQGNNEKLFF.